The 29 T cell receptor beta chains reported below all come from one sample, sequenced in a study of shared clonotypes between healthy human individuals. Only in-frame clones appear in the TCRdb table, and some are missing; sequencing was by immunoSEQ multiplex PCR. This sample has over 2 million clones, with around 93% found just once. The sequenced sample was naive CD4+ T cells from PBMCs. Specified subset: CD45RA+ positively selected. The receptors come from a man younger than 35 in good health. Some clones in this sample may be carry-over from other donors' samples.

The sample holds one count of this clone. The rearrangement joins TRBV14 to TRBJ1-2, with D tentatively TRBD1 (6 bases). Trimming shortened V by 1 base and J by 7 bases, and 13 bases separated the two germline ends. This CDR3 spans 14 amino acids. Per the germline V gene, CDR1 is SGHDN and CDR2 is FVKESK. This chain's CDR3 is CASSQGTGKAGYTF. In nucleotides, the CDR3 is TGTGCCAGCAGCCAAGGTACAGGGAAGGCTGGCTACACCTTC.

This chain links TRBV28 with TRBJ2-7, with D tentatively TRBD2 (6 bases). Trimming cost V 7 bases and J 3 bases, with 16 bases left between them. This CDR3 comprises 14 residues. In germline, CDR1 is MDHEN, CDR2 SYDVKM. The CDR3 sequence: CASTDPGLNYEQYF. Written as DNA, the CDR3 is TGTGCCAGCACCGATCCGGGACTCAACTACGAGCAGTACTTC.

V gene TRBV5-4 combines with J gene TRBJ2-5; TRBD2 matches 10 bases. Germline values: CDR1 SGHNT, CDR2 YYREEE (reference sequence). The CDR3 runs 15 residues. Trimming took 0 bases from V and 5 from J; bases not matched to a gene: 4. CDR3: CASSLDTSGIETQYF. The CDR3 DNA follows: TGTGCCAGCAGCTTGGATACTAGCGGGATTGAGACCCAGTACTTC.

The chain combines TRBV7-3 with TRBJ2-7, with TRBD2 matching 10 bases. J was trimmed by 3 bases and V by 5 bases; bases with no gene match: 13. The V gene's germline CDR1 is SGHTA and CDR2 FQGTGA. The CDR3 is made up of 17 amino acids. The CDR3 loop reads CASSPKGGLAARYEQYF. CDR3 DNA: TGTGCCAGCAGCCCGAAGGGAGGACTAGCGGCGCGCTACGAGCAGTACTTC.

The CDR3 here is CSAARLAGGPSDTQYF. The CDR3 DNA sequence: TGCAGCGCCGCCCGCCTAGCGGGAGGGCCATCAGATACGCAGTATTTT. V is TRBV29-1 and J is TRBJ2-3; 12 positions match TRBD2. The V gene's germline CDR1 is SQVTM and CDR2 ANQGSEA. The trim removed 7 bases at V and 4 bases at J, leaving 12 bases unmatched. The CDR3 is 16 residues long.

The CDR3 loop is CASSSPGQGEDTQYF. Written as DNA, the CDR3 is TGCGCCAGCAGCTCACCGGGACAGGGGGAAGATACGCAGTATTTT. The V call is TRBV5-1, the J call TRBJ2-3; TRBD1 matches 11 bases. V was clipped by 3 bases and J by 5 bases; unmatched bases: 5. Germline lookup yields CDR1 SGHRS and CDR2 YFSETQ. The CDR3 totals 15 residues.

In this sample, this clone turned up a few times. The sample contains more than one DNA sequence encoding this CDR3. The V gene is TRBV27, the J gene TRBJ1-5; D ambiguous. Germline values: CDR1 MNHEY, CDR2 SMNVEV (reference sequence). The CDR3 contains 12 residues. V shed 4 bases and J shed 1 base, with 2 bases lying between them. Here the CDR3 DNA reads TGTGCCAGCAGTTACAGCAATCAGCCCCAGCATTTT. It is translated as CASSYSNQPQHF.

The chain recombines TRBV2 with TRBJ1-1; possibly TRBD1 for D (5 bases). This CDR3 region has 13 residues. Germline values: CDR1 SNHLY, CDR2 FYNNEI. The V end was cut by 8 bases, the J end by 1 base, with 11 bases between. In nucleotides, the CDR3 is TGTGCCAGCTCGACAGCCCCGAACACTGAAGCTTTCTTT. It encodes CASSTAPNTEAFF.

The J gene is TRBJ1-1, the V gene TRBV10-3; 7 bases align to TRBD1. Germline V lookup: CDR1 ENHRY, CDR2 SYGVKD. V was clipped by 4 bases and J by 4 bases; unmatched bases: 9. The CDR3 has 15 amino acids. The CDR3 region has the DNA TGTGCCATCAGTGCGAGAACAGGGGAAGGCACTGAAGCTTTCTTT. Protein product: CAISARTGEGTEAFF.

This clone was recorded a few times. CDR3 nucleotide sequence: TGTGCCAGCAGTCGCGGACAGATAAGGCTCCAGCCCCAGCATTTT. Amino acids: CASSRGQIRLQPQHF. V is TRBV28 and J is TRBJ1-5; the D gene is possibly TRBD1 (6 bases). The germline V gene encodes CDR1 MDHEN and CDR2 SYDVKM. Between the trimmed V and J ends, which lost 5 bases and 7 bases, there was a span of 18 bases. The CDR3 sequence is 15 residues long.

About this clone: Different DNA sequences within this sample yield the same CDR3. The genes are TRBV9 and TRBJ2-5, with unresolved D. CDR1 is SGDLS, CDR2 YYNGEE, per germline. CDR3 length: 14 amino acids. Trimming took 0 bases from V and 5 from J, leaving 11 bases between them. DNA of the CDR3: TGTGCCAGCAGCGTAGGGGTTAGCCGGGAGACCCAGTACTTC. This codes for CASSVGVSRETQYF.

The chain couples TRBV5-1 to TRBJ2-1; 8 nucleotides align to TRBD2. This CDR3 spans 18 amino acids. V trimming: 2 bases; J trimming: 2 bases; junction bases outside the gene matches: 12. The germline gives CDR1 SGHRS, CDR2 YFSETQ. The CDR3 sequence is CASSFPRLERGTYNEQFF. CDR3 nucleotide sequence: TGCGCCAGCAGCTTCCCCCGACTGGAGCGGGGGACCTACAATGAGCAGTTCTTC.

The chain uses TRBV5-1 and TRBJ1-1; no clear D. The germline V gene encodes CDR1 SGHRS and CDR2 YFSETQ. CDR3 length: 13 amino acids. Trimming cost V 5 bases and J 4 bases, with 12 bases left between them. The CDR3 sequence: CASSLKGSTEAFF. The CDR3, as DNA: TGCGCCAGCAGTTTAAAGGGCAGCACTGAAGCTTTCTTT.

V usage is TRBV28 and J usage is TRBJ2-3; TRBD2 might be the D (6 bases). Trimming shortened V by 5 bases and J by 3 bases, and 24 bases separated the two germline ends. The germline CDR1 and CDR2 sequences are MDHEN and SYDVKM. This CDR3 is 18 amino acids long. The CDR3: CASSLRLDSGLSTDTQYF. CDR3 DNA: TGTGCCAGCAGTCTAAGACTAGATTCGGGGCTGAGTACAGATACGCAGTATTTT. Drawing the rest from reference TRBV28 and TRBJ2-3, the complete variable domain is DVKVTQSSRYLVKRTGEKVFLECVQDMDHENMFWYRQDPGLGLRLIYFSYDVKMKEKGDIPEGYSVSREKKERFSLILESASTNQTSMYLCASSLRLDSGLSTDTQYFGPGTRLTVL.

V gene TRBV25-1 combines with J gene TRBJ1-2, with D unresolved. This CDR3 has 14 residues. Germline CDR1 and CDR2: MGHDK and SYGVNS. V dropped 2 bases and J dropped 4 bases, with 11 bases sitting between them. The CDR3: CASSEGGRPYGYTF. CDR3 nucleotide sequence: TGTGCCAGCAGTGAAGGTGGCAGGCCCTATGGCTACACCTTC.

This sequence joins TRBV4-1 and TRBJ1-5; no reliable D call. V lost 0 bases and J lost 5, with 8 bases in between. This CDR3 is 14 amino acids long. Germline V gene data show CDR1 as MGHRA and CDR2 as YSYEKL. The DNA for the CDR3 is TGCGCCAGCAGCCAAGAATGGTTCGATCAGCCCCAGCATTTT. This gives the protein CASSQEWFDQPQHF.

The rearrangement links TRBV4-1 to TRBJ1-1; 8 bases are shared with TRBD1. The CDR3 runs to 15 residues. Germline loops: CDR1 MGHRA, CDR2 YSYEKL. Trimming at V came to 0 bases and at J to 3 bases, leaving 3 bases not matched to a gene. The CDR3 region has the DNA TGCGCCAGCAGCCAAGAACAGGGGGTGGACACTGAAGCTTTCTTT. Encoded protein: CASSQEQGVDTEAFF.

The genes are TRBV30 and TRBJ2-7, with D tentatively TRBD1 (6 bases). Trimming stripped 4 bases from V and 4 bases from J, with 17 bases between. CDR3 length: 14 amino acids. The V gene's germline CDR1 is GTSNPN and CDR2 SVGIG (reference sequence). The CDR3 sequence is CAWTGDTSTYEQYF. CDR3 DNA: TGTGCCTGGACCGGGGACACTTCGACTTACGAGCAGTACTTC.

The chain carries TRBV27 and TRBJ1-1; D ambiguous. Trimming stripped 7 bases from V and 0 bases from J, with 18 bases between. The CDR3 totals 16 residues. Germline CDR1 is MNHEY and CDR2 is SMNVEV (reference sequence). This CDR3 reads CASMASTLGMNTEAFF. Written as DNA, the CDR3 is TGTGCCAGCATGGCATCAACTTTGGGGATGAACACTGAAGCTTTCTTT.

This clone was detected only a few times. The chain recombines TRBV5-1 with TRBJ1-1; 8 bases map to TRBD1. This CDR3 spans 14 amino acids. Trimming at V came to 5 bases and at J to 4 bases, leaving 7 bases not matched to a gene. Germline V CDR1 and CDR2: SGHRS, YFSETQ. The CDR3 loop reads CASRRSTGGTEAFF. The CDR3 DNA follows: TGCGCCAGCAGGCGTTCAACAGGGGGCACTGAAGCTTTCTTT.

Details on this clone: Other DNA sequences of this sample code for an identical CDR3. The V call is TRBV28, the J call TRBJ2-5, with TRBD1 identical over 9 bases. V was clipped by 3 bases and J by 5 bases; unmatched bases: 7. Looked up from germline, CDR1 is MDHEN and CDR2 is SYDVKM. This CDR3 has 15 amino acids. Here the CDR3 reads CASSFRGQGRETQYF. The CDR3 DNA reads TGTGCCAGCAGTTTCCGCGGACAGGGGCGGGAGACCCAGTACTTC. The full variable domain, its missing parts supplied by reference TRBV28 and TRBJ2-5, is DVKVTQSSRYLVKRTGEKVFLECVQDMDHENMFWYRQDPGLGLRLIYFSYDVKMKEKGDIPEGYSVSREKKERFSLILESASTNQTSMYLCASSFRGQGRETQYFGPGTRLLVL.

This chain connects TRBV5-1 to TRBJ2-5; D perhaps matches TRBD1 (5 bases). Trimming stripped 1 base from V and 4 bases from J, with 14 bases between. The CDR3 loop spans 15 amino acids. Germline V gives CDR1 SGHRS, CDR2 YFSETQ. The CDR3 loop is CASSLSKGWGETQYF. The CDR3 coding sequence is TGCGCCAGCAGCTTGTCCAAGGGGTGGGGAGAGACCCAGTACTTC.

As concerns this clone: This sample also contains other DNA sequences that code for the same CDR3. The DNA of the CDR3 is TGTGCCAGCAGTCCCTCTATCTCCTACGAGCAGTACTTC. Translated, it gives CASSPSISYEQYF. V is TRBV27 and J is TRBJ2-7; D gene uncertain. Trimming pared 5 bases from V and 0 bases from J, leaving 8 bases between. CDR1 is MNHEY and CDR2 is SMNVEV in the germline V gene (reference sequence). The CDR3 covers 13 residues.

The chain carries TRBV5-1 and TRBJ2-5, with 8 bases matching TRBD2. V trimming: 7 bases; J trimming: 2 bases; junction bases outside the gene matches: 10. CDR1 is SGHRS, CDR2 YFSETQ, per germline. The CDR3 is made up of 15 amino acids. The CDR3 loop reads CASGTPGLGQETQYF. For the CDR3, the DNA is TGCGCCAGCGGCACGCCGGGACTAGGTCAAGAGACCCAGTACTTC. The full variable domain, with the rest looked up from reference TRBV5-1 and TRBJ2-5, is KAGVTQTPRYLIKTRGQQVTLSCSPISGHRSVSWYQQTPGQGLQFLFEYFSETQRNKGNFPGRFSGRQFSNSRSEMNVSTLELGDSALYLCASGTPGLGQETQYFGPGTRLLVL.

The chain couples TRBV28 to TRBJ2-7, with D unresolved. Trimming shortened V by 5 bases and J by 0 bases, and 14 bases separated the two germline ends. There are 15 residues in the CDR3. Germline-derived CDR1 and CDR2 are MDHEN and SYDVKM. The CDR3 DNA follows: TGTGCCAGCAGTCCTGGACCGGGTAGCTCCTACGAGCAGTACTTC. As protein: CASSPGPGSSYEQYF.

The CDR3 reads CASSLLGTANEKLFF. The CDR3 region has the DNA TGTGCCAGCAGTTTATTGGGGACAGCTAATGAAAAACTGTTTTTT. The rearrangement links TRBV28 to TRBJ1-4; the match to TRBD1 covers 7 bases. The CDR3 spans 15 residues. V shed 1 base and J 3 bases; nucleotides not matched to a gene: 2. Per germline, CDR1 MDHEN and CDR2 SYDVKM.

This chain links TRBV6-5 with TRBJ1-2; TRBD1 agrees at 7 bases. The CDR3 length is 15 residues. The V segment lost 5 bases and the J segment 0 bases; nucleotides outside the gene matches: 6. Germline CDR1 MNHEY, CDR2 SVGAGI. In DNA, the CDR3 is TGTGCCAGCAGTAACCACAGGGGAGCTAACTATGGCTACACCTTC. Protein product: CASSNHRGANYGYTF.

The gene calls are TRBV27 and TRBJ2-1; D might be TRBD2 (5 bases). The V gene's germline CDR1 is MNHEY and CDR2 SMNVEV (reference sequence). V dropped 5 bases and J dropped 3 bases, with 11 bases sitting between them. The CDR3 totals 14 residues. CDR3 loop: CASSPERNYNEQFF. The CDR3 coding sequence is TGTGCCAGCAGTCCTGAGCGGAACTACAATGAGCAGTTCTTC.

The chain combines TRBV6-5 with TRBJ2-2; possible D gene TRBD1, 6 bases. Trimming left V 1 base short and J 3 bases short, with 9 bases between. Germline CDR1 reads MNHEY; CDR2 reads SVGAGI. The CDR3 length is 15 residues. CDR3 residues: CASSYWGRDTGELFF. The CDR3 coding sequence is TGTGCCAGCAGTTACTGGGGGCGCGACACCGGGGAGCTGTTTTTT.